Reported below is one T cell receptor beta chain. The sample holds a few counts of this clonotype. Its antigen is unknown. No base qualities exist here, and no much larger clone lies one base off it. The sample's time point label, in plain terms: newly diagnosed GD, antithyroid drugs for less than 3 months. RNA was extracted from PBMCs in TRIzol for both TCR sequencing and RNA sequencing. The diagnosis of Graves' disease was made according to American Thyroid Association guidelines. Patients for the study were recruited at an endocrinology department in Xi'an, China. Each patient gave around 9.2 milliliters of peripheral blood, collected in an EDTA anticoagulant tube. Ficoll Paque Plus density gradient separation was used to isolate PBMCs, and no further T cell sorting was performed. An Agilent 2100 Bioanalyzer and agarose gel were used to check RNA quality, and a NanoDrop 2000 was used to measure RNA concentration.

This specimen comes from a study of regulatory T cells in long-lasting Graves disease (dated by TCRdb to about 2021). Broadly, across the study: Newly diagnosed Graves' disease patients had taken antithyroid drugs for less than 3 months. Persistent Graves' disease patients were compared with newly diagnosed Graves' disease patients by peripheral blood TCR sequencing and RNA sequencing. The study took place in China and was registered as a clinical trial. TCR sequencing covered approximately 13 persistent and around 20 newly diagnosed Graves' disease patients, some 33 samples in total. The study at large found these results: Preferential use of TRBV28, TRBJ1-2 and TRBJ2-5 was observed in persistent disease, whereas TRBV20-1 and TRBJ2-1 were favored in newly diagnosed disease. The study examined only peripheral blood because the primary lesion, thyroid tissue, could not be accessed. Only the TCR beta chain was sequenced and analyzed. The small sample size was acknowledged by the authors as a limitation that may reduce accuracy. Persistent patients shared more public clonotypes among themselves (2,741) than newly diagnosed patients did (approximately 970). Lower TCR Shannon entropy and fewer highly expanded clones were observed in persistent Graves' disease patients than in newly diagnosed patients, which suggested clonal expansion.

The CDR3 starts with the cysteine, ends with the phenylalanine, and has 14 residues. Only CDR3 DNA remains: 42 bases, in frame from the first base. The germline V gene gives CDR1 as MNHNS and CDR2 as SASEGT. The V and J ends are trimmed by 6 bases and 3 bases, leaving 15 bases between them. To prepare the library, multiplex PCR was applied. Sequencing used an Illumina HiSeq 4000. CDR3 regions were amplified by Arm-PCR with iRepertoire HTBI primers to construct TCR beta libraries. PCR products were gel purified before sequencing. The authors' analysis ran thus. Gene usage analysis of CDR3 amino acid clonotypes used the 62 TRBV and about 13 TRBJ segments found across samples. COPE and FqMerger were used to merge the filtered high-quality paired reads into contigs. BLAST was used to align contigs to the IMGT TRBV, TRBD and TRBJ reference genes, and CDR3 was defined following IMGT. Any clonotype with a frequency above 0.1% was counted as a highly expanded clone. Repertoire diversity was measured by Shannon entropy, and V-J evenness by the Gini coefficient. A clonotype found in more than one individual was treated as public. In-frame beta chains were kept once TCRdb had trimmed the public reads at Q25 with fastp and called clones with MiXCR. Rows with one shared CDR3 protein collapse into an entry with the most common genes and DNA. These V and J calls originate from TCRdb's pipeline instead of the authors' own analysis. The sample contains 350,000 to 500,000 distinct CDR3 sequences, about 15% of them found a single time. The ten largest clones add up to roughly 18% of the sample.

This sample also belongs to another study, concerning T cells in Graves' hyperthyroidism and ophthalmopathy. The second study's authors report: Stable Graves' hyperthyroidism was defined as no progression to ophthalmopathy during 18 months of follow-up. The hyperthyroidism patients were between 18 and 65 years old and newly diagnosed, with a disease duration of less than 2 months. The study excluded patients with uncontrolled infections, other autoimmune diseases, pregnancy or lactation. Diagnoses relied on clinical symptoms, serum thyroxine and TRAb, thyroid ultrasound and orbital computed tomography. A first-round RT-PCR of the TCR CDR3 used the HTBI primer set with the Qiagen OneStep RT-PCR kit. Blood samples also contained most of the expanded thyroid clonotypes (frequency above 0.001), which suggests that blood repertoires may reflect thyroid immune responses. In cross-validation, a model built on a 13 V-J signature told ophthalmopathy apart from stable hyperthyroidism with just under 90% sensitivity and roughly 82% specificity, and in testing the same model reached 80%/75%. In validation, the model predicted progression to ophthalmopathy a median of roughly six months before onset, with about 64% sensitivity and more than 72% specificity. To identify TCR V-J signatures that set the groups apart, the researchers used a discovery cohort of about a hundred patients, made up of 43 with Graves' ophthalmopathy and 57 with stable Graves' hyperthyroidism. Prospective prediction of ophthalmopathy was tested in an independent validation cohort consisting of 18 to 20 hyperthyroidism patients and approximately 16 patients who later progressed to ophthalmopathy. The roughly 91 discovery patients were randomly divided into training and test sets at a 7:3 ratio. The study also compared thyroid tissue and blood T-cell repertoires from five or six Graves' hyperthyroidism patients. After sampling, hyperthyroidism patients received methimazole starting at 30 mg daily, and ophthalmopathy patients received high-dose intravenous methylprednisolone. Libraries were constructed in a second round of multiplex PCR, after which size selection and purification were performed. Libraries were sequenced paired-end with 100 bp reads on an Illumina HiSeq2000. SOAPnuke was used to process the raw data, removing reads that contained adapters or uncalled bases, had a mean Phred below 15, or lacked an exact match to the constant primer or identifier. High-quality paired reads were merged using COPE v1.2.5, and each unique nucleotide sequence was defined as a clonotype. MiTCR v1.1 was used to align the clonotypes against IMGT TRBV, TRBD and TRBJ reference segments. The analysis was restricted to V-J combinations with a frequency above 0.0001, which together covered 99% to 99.2% of the repertoires. A TCS score was defined as the ratio of F50 (clonal expansion) to E x V (chaos), with BLOSUM62-based TCRdist applied between CDR3 peptides within each V-J. Welch's t-statistics and random forest reduced fewer than 600 V-J features to roughly 13, which were used in a naive Bayes classifier (R e1071). Sample size was not statistically predetermined, and blinding of investigators to group allocation was not performed. The paper describes TCR Vbeta CDR3 sequencing of 120 to 150 peripheral blood samples, made up of around 41 ophthalmopathy patients, approximately 76 hyperthyroidism patients and 17 progressor patients.

The clonotype was recovered from a woman between 50 and 59 years old with Graves disease. Donor details come from another sample of the same person, matched by shared clones. Material: peripheral blood mononuclear cells (PBMCs), obtained at new diagnosis, from a patient treated with antithyroid drugs. The receptor chain draws on TRBV6-1 and TRBJ2-7; no D gene is confidently identified. The CDR3 amino acid sequence is: CASRKLGLNYEQYF. Here is the DNA: TGTGCCAGCAGAAAGCTAGGGCTTAACTACGAGCAGTACTTC.